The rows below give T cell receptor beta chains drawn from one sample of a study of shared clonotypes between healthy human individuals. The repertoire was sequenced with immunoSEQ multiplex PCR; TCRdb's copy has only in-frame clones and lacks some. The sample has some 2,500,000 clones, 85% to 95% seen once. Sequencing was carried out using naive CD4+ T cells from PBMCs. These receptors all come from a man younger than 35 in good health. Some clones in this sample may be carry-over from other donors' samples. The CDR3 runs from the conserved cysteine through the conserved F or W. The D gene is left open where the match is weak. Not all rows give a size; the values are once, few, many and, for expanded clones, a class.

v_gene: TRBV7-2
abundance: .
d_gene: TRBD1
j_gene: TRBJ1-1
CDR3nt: TGTGCCAGCAGCTTAGTGGGGACAGGGGCCATCGCTTTCTTT
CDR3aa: CASSLVGTGAIAFF

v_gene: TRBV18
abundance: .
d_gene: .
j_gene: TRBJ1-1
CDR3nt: TGTGCCAGCTCACCTCTCGACAGGAACACTGAAGCTTTCTTT
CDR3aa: CASSPLDRNTEAFF

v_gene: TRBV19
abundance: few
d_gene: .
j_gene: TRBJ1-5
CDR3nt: TGTGCCAGTCCCAGACCGCTCGAAGACAATCAGCCCCAGCATTTT
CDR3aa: CASPRPLEDNQPQHF

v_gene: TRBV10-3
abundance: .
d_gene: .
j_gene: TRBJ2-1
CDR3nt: TGTGCCATCGCTTCCCTCGCGGGGGAGCAGTTCTTC
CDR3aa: CAIASLAGEQFF

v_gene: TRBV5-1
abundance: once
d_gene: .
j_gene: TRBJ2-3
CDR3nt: TGCGCCAGCAGCCCCCAGCCCGGCGTAATTAGCACAGATACGCAGTATTTT
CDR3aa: CASSPQPGVISTDTQYF

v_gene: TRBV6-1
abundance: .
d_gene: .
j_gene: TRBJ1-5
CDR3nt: TGTGCCAGCAGTGAAGCGTCGGGAAGGCGTCAGCCCCAGCATTTT
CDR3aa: CASSEASGRRQPQHF

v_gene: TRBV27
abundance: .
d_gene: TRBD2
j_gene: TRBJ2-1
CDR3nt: TGTGCCAGCAGTCCGATGGGACTAGCGGGTGGGGTCTCCTACAATGAGCAGTTCTTC
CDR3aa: CASSPMGLAGGVSYNEQFF

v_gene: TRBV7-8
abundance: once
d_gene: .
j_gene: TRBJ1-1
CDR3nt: TGTGCCAGCAGCTCAGTAGGGACACAAAACACTGAAGCTTTCTTT
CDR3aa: CASSSVGTQNTEAFF

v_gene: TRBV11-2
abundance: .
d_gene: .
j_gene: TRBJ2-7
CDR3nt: TGTGCCAGCAGCTTAATCAATGGGTGGGGGGCAGGTAGTGGTAACGAGCAGTACTTC
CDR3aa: CASSLINGWGAGSGNEQYF

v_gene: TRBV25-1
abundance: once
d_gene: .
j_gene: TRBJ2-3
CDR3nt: TGTGCCAGCACCAGGGCGGGTACAACAGATACGCAGTATTTT
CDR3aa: CASTRAGTTDTQYF